This T cell receptor (beta chain) was obtained from a study of blood T cell repertoires in COVID-19. At the level of the study: COVID-19 samples, acute and convalescent, were from the United States, Italy and Spain. PBMCs, B-cell-depleted T cells, or T cells were the source of the cDNA or gDNA that made up the material.

As processed by the authors: Cell counts per sample came from amplifying reference gene primers. Data came from immunoSEQ multiplex PCR; TCRdb stores just in-frame clones and leaves some out. That table gives V, J and clone size, and the DNA gave D and trimming. The repertoire consists of about 160,000 clones, with approximately 83% occurring once and the leading ten covering about a tenth. The TCR originated in a woman of 80 years or more with active or convalescent COVID-19. The material sequenced was peripheral blood.

Here the CDR3 reads CASSLSGANYGYTF. CDR3 DNA sequence: TGTGCCAGCAGTTTATCGGGAGCTAACTATGGCTACACCTTC. V is TRBV27 and J is TRBJ1-2; D is unresolved. Between the trimmed V and J ends, which lost 0 bases and 0 bases, there was a span of 5 bases. The CDR3 has 14 residues. Germline V gene lookup returns CDR1 MNHEY and CDR2 SMNVEV (reference sequence).